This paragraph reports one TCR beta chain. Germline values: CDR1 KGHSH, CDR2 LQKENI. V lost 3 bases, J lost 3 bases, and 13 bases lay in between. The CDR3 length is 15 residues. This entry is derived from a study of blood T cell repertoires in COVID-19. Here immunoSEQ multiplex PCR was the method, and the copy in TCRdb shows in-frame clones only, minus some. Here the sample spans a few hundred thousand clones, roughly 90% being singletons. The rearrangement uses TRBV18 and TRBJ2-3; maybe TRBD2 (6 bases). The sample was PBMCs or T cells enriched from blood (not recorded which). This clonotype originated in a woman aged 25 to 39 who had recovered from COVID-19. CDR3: CASSPTVGGTDTQYF. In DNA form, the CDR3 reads TGTGCCAGCTCACCCACCGTCGGAGGGACAGATACGCAGTATTTT.